Listed below are T cell receptor beta chains from one sample, sequenced in a study of blood T cells in healthy people across ages. TCRdb re-analysed the 5' RACE reads in MiXCR, keeping a single row per CDR3 protein. This sample has roughly 730,000 distinct CDR3 sequences; roughly three fifths occur once, and the top ten carry roughly 24%. The specimen was blood. Source of these receptors: a man between 40 and 49 years old in good health. Both conserved end residues are part of each CDR3. The D gene is left open where the match is weak. Clone size, where shown, is once, few, many, or a class for clones that have expanded.

cdr3_aa	cdr3_nt	clone_size	d_call	v_call	j_call
CASSFWTSGSYNEQFF	TGTGCCAGCAGCTTTTGGACTAGCGGGAGTTACAATGAGCAGTTCTTC	few	TRBD2	TRBV5-5	TRBJ2-1
CSVGGTFPAETQYF	TGCAGCGTTGGGGGGACCTTCCCGGCAGAGACCCAGTACTTC	.	.	TRBV29-1	TRBJ2-5
CASSYSAGRDQDTQYF	TGTGCCAGCAGTTACTCCGCCGGGAGGGATCAAGATACGCAGTATTTT	.	TRBD2	TRBV6-6	TRBJ2-3
CSVGGTHTDTQYF	TGCAGCGTGGGCGGGACACATACAGATACGCAGTATTTT	many	.	TRBV29-1	TRBJ2-3
CASSTRGSGYTF	TGTGCCAGCAGTACGAGGGGGAGTGGCTACACCTTC	.	.	TRBV12-3/TRBV12-4	TRBJ1-2
CASSFWTNQETQYF	TGCGCCAGCAGCTTCTGGACTAACCAAGAGACCCAGTACTTC	few	.	TRBV5-1	TRBJ2-5
CASSFNDGAVTQYF	TGTGCCAGCAGTTTTAACGACGGGGCAGTTACGCAGTATTTT	.	.	TRBV11-2	TRBJ2-3
CATSESTAYGYTF	TGTGCCACCAGTGAATCGACAGCCTATGGCTACACCTTC	.	.	TRBV24-1	TRBJ1-2
CSGQRETYEQYF	TGCAGTGGGCAGCGGGAAACCTACGAGCAGTACTTC	.	TRBD2	TRBV20-1	TRBJ2-7
CSVEPTGGDGYTF	TGCAGCGTTGAACCGACAGGGGGGGATGGCTACACCTTC	.	TRBD1	TRBV29-1	TRBJ1-2
CASSLDVGTEAFF	TGTGCCAGCAGCTTAGATGTTGGCACTGAAGCTTTCTTT	.	.	TRBV7-2	TRBJ1-1
CSASRGYNSPLHF	TGCAGTGCTAGTAGAGGTTATAATTCACCCCTCCACTTT	.	.	TRBV20-1	TRBJ1-6
CASSGTWATVGPDEQYF	TGTGCCAGCAGTGGCACTTGGGCTACCGTCGGGCCCGACGAGCAGTACTTC	.	.	TRBV27	TRBJ2-7
CASSLQGDYNEQFF	TGTGCCAGCAGCTTGCAGGGGGACTACAATGAGCAGTTCTTC	.	TRBD1	TRBV7-2	TRBJ2-1
CASSPTRGYTF	TGTGCCAGCAGCCCGACCCGTGGCTACACCTTC	.	.	TRBV28	TRBJ1-2
CASSAAGVGSGELFF	TGTGCCAGCAGTGCGGCGGGAGTTGGGTCCGGGGAGCTGTTTTTT	.	TRBD2	TRBV12-3/TRBV12-4	TRBJ2-2
CASNGSGAQNSPLHF	TGTGCCAGCAATGGATCCGGGGCCCAGAATTCACCCCTCCACTTT	.	.	TRBV27	TRBJ1-6
CASSQEVRLGAYEAYEQYF	TGTGCCAGCAGCCAAGAAGTAAGACTGGGGGCTTATGAGGCCTACGAGCAGTACTTC	few	.	TRBV14	TRBJ2-7
CASSERGRGDGYTF	TGTGCCAGCAGTGAAAGAGGAAGGGGGGATGGCTACACCTTC	.	.	TRBV2	TRBJ1-2
CASSKRTGLAGYNEQYF	TGCGCCAGCAGCAAACGAACGGGACTAGCGGGGTATAATGAGCAGTACTTC	.	TRBD2	TRBV5-1	TRBJ2-7
CASSRGGLGFETQYF	TGTGCCAGCAGCAGGGGGGGGTTAGGATTCGAGACCCAGTACTTC	few	.	TRBV7-2	TRBJ2-5
CASSLEVYSPLHF	TGTGCCAGCAGCTTAGAGGTGTATTCACCCCTCCACTTT	many	.	TRBV7-2	TRBJ1-6
CASSLPGGPDNEQFF	TGTGCCAGCAGTCTACCGGGGGGGCCGGACAATGAGCAGTTCTTC	.	TRBD2	TRBV12-3/TRBV12-4	TRBJ2-1
CSVVTGGWNEQFF	TGCAGCGTTGTCACGGGGGGTTGGAATGAGCAGTTCTTC	.	TRBD2	TRBV29-1	TRBJ2-1
CASSPRLGDASYNEQFF	TGCGCCAGCAGCCCCAGACTAGGGGATGCGTCCTACAATGAGCAGTTCTTC	once	.	TRBV5-1	TRBJ2-1
CASSDLAGGPFDTQYF	TGTGCCAGCAGTGACTTGGCGGGGGGGCCTTTCGATACGCAGTATTTT	.	TRBD2	TRBV6-4	TRBJ2-3
CASSLRDRGWGGYTF	TGTGCCAGCAGCCTCAGGGACAGGGGCTGGGGGGGCTACACCTTC	.	TRBD1	TRBV13	TRBJ1-2
CASKTVNTEAFF	TGTGCCAGCAAGACAGTGAACACTGAAGCTTTCTTT	.	.	TRBV28	TRBJ1-1
CASSLVDKSSGANVLTF	TGTGCCAGCAGCTTAGTAGACAAGAGCTCTGGGGCCAACGTCCTGACTTTC	.	.	TRBV11-2	TRBJ2-6
CSASVAGGRTNTQYF	TGCAGTGCTAGCGTAGCGGGGGGGCGAACGAATACGCAGTATTTT	.	TRBD2	TRBV20-1	TRBJ2-3
CASSRTGRGTDTQYF	TGTGCCAGCAGCCGGACAGGGAGAGGCACAGATACGCAGTATTTT	.	TRBD1	TRBV6-1	TRBJ2-3